A selection of T cell receptor beta chains follows, all from one sample in a study of blood T cell repertoires in COVID-19. The protocol was immunoSEQ multiplex PCR, while the TCRdb copy is restricted to in-frame clones and leaves out a portion. The sample holds some 250,000 clones, about nine tenths seen once. Sequencing input: peripheral blood. These TCRs come from a young man who had recovered from COVID-19. Each CDR3 is given with its conserved first and last residue.

V	J	CDR3
TRBV11-2	TRBJ2-1	CASSLEGQSNEQFF
TRBV12-1	TRBJ1-5	CASSFQRGGQPQHF
TRBV19	TRBJ1-1	CASSIEGLAAEAFF
TRBV27	TRBJ2-3	CASSLWVNRADTQYF
TRBV2	TRBJ1-5	CASSDAGPSPGSNQPQHF
TRBV6-5	TRBJ2-5	CASRDLVQETQYF
TRBV6-6	TRBJ2-2	CASSPRTVHTGELFF
TRBV15	TRBJ1-3	CATSRDRGHSGNTIYF
TRBV5-1	TRBJ1-2	CASSFGDREIYGYTF
TRBV5-4	TRBJ2-5	CASSLPRGTQETQYF
TRBV5-6	TRBJ2-7	CASSLRGIPYEQYF
TRBV27	TRBJ1-1	CASSSVIESLWYTEAFF
TRBV6-4	TRBJ2-1	CASSKGTSGGLIYNEQFF
TRBV6-2/TRBV6-3	TRBJ1-5	CASSRDTYQPQHF
TRBV9	TRBJ2-5	CASSGGGAWETQYF
TRBV4-1	TRBJ2-7	CASSQVGTGLKEQYF
TRBV29-1	TRBJ1-1	CSVGPSLSTIGEAFF
TRBV9	TRBJ2-2	CASSVGSGGATGELFF
TRBV20-1	TRBJ2-7	CSAGGGYEQYF
TRBV12-3/TRBV12-4	TRBJ1-1	CASTKEGSTEAFF
TRBV19	TRBJ2-7	CASSMTFRVKDEQYF
TRBV4-1	TRBJ2-5	CASSQERMAGGRETQYF
TRBV2	TRBJ2-5	CATRRGQETQYF
TRBV5-1	TRBJ2-2	CASTGGNTGELFF
TRBV6-5	TRBJ2-7	CASSYRMTAGYEQYF
TRBV10-1	TRBJ2-3	CASSGGYSTDTQYF
TRBV25-1	TRBJ2-1	CASKIKGQGGSMRFF
TRBV4-2	TRBJ2-7	CASSQVVPAGEYEQYF